Sequencing of this T cell receptor (beta chain) was carried out in a study of blood T cells in healthy people across ages. This clonotype has a handful of counts. The antigen is undetermined. Sample-barcoded 5' priming and a J-beta primer mix drove a second PCR of about 6 to 11 cycles. A tag from a template-switch adaptor with 12 random nucleotides marked each cDNA molecule. TCRdb itself ran the 5' RACE reads through MiXCR, one entry per CDR3 protein. The table includes roughly 2 million distinct CDR3 sequences, 49% detected once. Whole-study results and caveats: No one knew whether donors had CMV, which possibly confounded expanded clonotype changes.

Losses at the gene ends were 4 bases for V and 2 bases for J; bases not matched to a gene: 1. The length of the CDR3 is 15 residues. Germline V CDR1 and CDR2: SGHTA, FQGNSA. Caucasian, healthy and from Russia, the donors were aged between about 6 and 90. Samples had at least 6 million PBMCs isolated from them. The rearrangement joins TRBV7-2 to TRBJ2-6; 8 bases match TRBD1. The source of this sequence is a woman between 35 and 50 years old in good health. Sample: blood. Written as DNA, the CDR3 is TGTGCCAGCAGCTGGGGACAGGCTGGGGCCAACGTCCTGACTTTC. Translating gives CASSWGQAGANVLTF.